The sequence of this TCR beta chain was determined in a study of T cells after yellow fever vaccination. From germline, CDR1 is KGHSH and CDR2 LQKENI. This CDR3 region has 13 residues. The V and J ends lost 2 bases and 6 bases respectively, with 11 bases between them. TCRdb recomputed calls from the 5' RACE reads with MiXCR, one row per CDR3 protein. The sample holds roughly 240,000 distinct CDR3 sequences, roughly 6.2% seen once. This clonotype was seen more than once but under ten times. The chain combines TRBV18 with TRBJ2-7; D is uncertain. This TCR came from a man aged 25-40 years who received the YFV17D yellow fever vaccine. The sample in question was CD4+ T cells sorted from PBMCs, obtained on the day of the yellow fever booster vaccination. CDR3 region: CASSPAAVTEQYF. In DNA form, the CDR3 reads TGTGCCAGCTCACCAGCGGCGGTCACCGAGCAGTACTTC.